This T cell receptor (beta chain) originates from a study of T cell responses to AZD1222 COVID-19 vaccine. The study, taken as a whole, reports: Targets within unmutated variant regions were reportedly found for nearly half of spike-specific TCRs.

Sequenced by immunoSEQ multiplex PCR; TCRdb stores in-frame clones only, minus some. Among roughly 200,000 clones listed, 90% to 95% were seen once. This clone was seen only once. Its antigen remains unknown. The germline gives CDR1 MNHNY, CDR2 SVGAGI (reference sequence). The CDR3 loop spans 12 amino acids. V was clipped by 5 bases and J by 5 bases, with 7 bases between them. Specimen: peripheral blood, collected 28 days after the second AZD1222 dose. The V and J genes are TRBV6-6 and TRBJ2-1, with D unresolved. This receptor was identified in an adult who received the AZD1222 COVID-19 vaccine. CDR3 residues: CASSGTDNEQFF. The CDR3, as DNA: TGTGCCAGCAGTGGCACTGACAATGAGCAGTTCTTC.